This T cell receptor (beta chain) derives from a study of vaccination and CD4 T cells after COVID-19. Study background: Overlapping spike peptides served as the stimulus for the cells. These peptides came from SARS-CoV-2 and from the common cold coronaviruses HCoV-NL63, HCoV-OC43 and HCoV-229E.

Oncomine TCR Beta short-read sequencing was applied to DNA from cultured CD4+ T cells. The genomic DNA was obtained from cultured CD4+ T cells by extraction with the QIAamp micro DNA kit. From the PCR reads, TCRdb called clonotypes with MiXCR, one entry per CDR3 protein. The sample lists more than 20,000 distinct CDR3 sequences; roughly 40% were seen once. From germline, CDR1 is SGHVS and CDR2 FNYEAQ. This CDR3 region has 18 residues. J gave up 1 base and V 5 bases, and 16 bases lay outside the gene matches. The time point was: late sampling 161 to 241 days after vaccination in a few convalescent patients. This sample's treatment: roughly ten-day PBMC culture with coronavirus spike peptide pools or control peptides (ViraFEST assay). General study results and limits: Post-vaccination, and not before, a median approximately 86% of reactive clones appeared in convalescent patients.

This clonotype was detected a few times. Its antigen is still unknown. The chain recombines TRBV7-6 with TRBJ2-5, with 7 nucleotides matching TRBD2. Sample: CD4+ T cells from blood, cultured in vitro, taken about 7 months after SARS-CoV-2 vaccination. This clonotype was obtained from a human donor who had recovered from COVID-19. This chain's CDR3 is CASSSGFWTSASQETQYF. CDR3 nucleotide sequence: TGTGCCAGCAGCAGCGGCTTCTGGACTAGTGCGAGCCAAGAGACCCAGTACTTC.